This paragraph covers one T cell receptor beta chain sequence. The antigen this receptor binds is unknown. No base quality information exists; no much larger clone differs at one position. The sample is drawn from a study of blood T cell repertoires in COVID-19 (dated by TCRdb to the early 2020s). Turning to the overall study: Samples from collaborators originated in the United States, Italy and Spain and spanned both the acute and convalescent phases of COVID-19. The prospective study material was composed of cDNA or gDNA derived from T cells, B-cell-depleted T cells, or PBMCs. Subjects who had been exposed to COVID-19, were actively infected with it, or had recovered from it provided the deeply sampled blood TCRbeta repertoires that made up the dataset. A freely available public database, intended as a resource for researchers studying the immune response to SARS-CoV-2, is where the repertoires were released. Samples were obtained from the ongoing ImmuneRACE study (first 160 participants) and from 1,200 or so subjects provided by 6 global collaborators. Sample metadata almost always included a de-identified subject ID, COVID-19 status, age in years and sex. Where available, HLA class I and class II types were obtained from metadata supplied by the sample provider rather than from assay-based typing. Broad study findings and their caveats: How much clinical and demographic metadata was included differed by source and by participant, and the metadata was provided uncurated.

TCRbeta CDR3 regions were amplified from genomic DNA by means of the immunoSEQ Assay, a bias-controlled multiplex PCR. In the paper's pipeline: The number of nucleated cells in each sample was estimated from the amplification of reference gene primers within the assay. To quantify the absolute abundance of each unique TCRbeta CDR3 rearrangement, sequence reads were collapsed and filtered. For each sample, productive Simpson clonality was calculated as the square root of Simpson's diversity index across productive rearrangements. TCRdb mirrors the immuneACCESS table, restricted to in-frame sequences. Some clones are absent from its copies; in checked studies, under half trace to an unresolved V gene, and the reason for the others is unknown. The V and J calls and clone size were taken over from that table, and D and trimming were inferred from the DNA. Present in this sample are 250,000 to 300,000 clones, less than 85% of which were seen just once. The top ten constitute 2.5% to 3.5% of the sample.

The germline V gene (reference sequence) specifies GTSNPN as CDR1 and SVGIG as CDR2. The germline ends are 11 bases apart after V is trimmed by 1 base and J by 2 bases. The CDR3 numbers 15 residues from cysteine through phenylalanine. CDR3 DNA only is kept here, 45 bases in frame from base 1. Collaborating institutions collected whole blood in K2EDTA tubes following their own protocols. Collaborator samples were shipped for TCRbeta analysis as frozen whole blood, isolated PBMCs, or DNA extracted from either sample type. The rearranged segments are TRBV30 and TRBJ2-2; the D gene is possibly TRBD1, with 6 bases matching. This TCR came from a woman aged 18-29 years with acute or convalescent COVID-19. Sequencing was performed on peripheral blood. The sequence in DNA is TGTGCCTGGAGTGGGGGGACACAAAACACCGGGGAGCTGTTTTTT. Its coded protein is CAWSGGTQNTGELFF.